A selection of T cell receptor beta chains follows, all from one sample in a study of OX40 agonist ivuxolimab in advanced cancers. Assay: immunoSEQ multiplex PCR; the TCRdb copy retains only in-frame clones and omits some. This repertoire shows approximately 50,000 clones, more than 75% found once; its top ten account for about 3.8%. This sample comprised CD4+ or CD8+ T cells sorted from blood, obtained in a trial of the OX40 agonist ivuxolimab. The receptors originated from an adult with an advanced solid tumor such as melanoma, head and neck, liver or kidney cancer. CDR3s include the opening cysteine and the closing phenylalanine or tryptophan. The D gene is left open where the match is weak. Some rows have no size entry. The others give once, few or many, or a class for an expanded clone.

CASSSPGLNTEAFF,TGTGCCAGCAGTTCGCCGGGACTGAACACTGAAGCTTTCTTT,-,-,TRBV10-3,TRBJ1-1
CASSPRLAYEQYF,TGTGCCAGCTCACCGAGACTAGCCTACGAGCAGTACTTC,-,-,TRBV18,TRBJ2-7
CAISRVAQETQYF,TGTGCCATCAGTCGAGTTGCCCAAGAGACCCAGTACTTC,-,-,TRBV10-3,TRBJ2-5
CASSPSGSNNEQFF,TGTGCCAGCAGCCCTAGCGGGAGCAACAATGAGCAGTTCTTC,TRBD2,-,TRBV28,TRBJ2-1
CAINSGVDPAMF,TGTGCCATAAACTCCGGGGTCGACCCCGCTATGTTT,-,-,TRBV10-3,TRBJ1-1
CATSSQGLRTVGGSPLHF,TGTGCCACCAGCAGCCAAGGGCTCCGGACAGTCGGGGGTTCACCCCTCCACTTT,-,-,TRBV15,TRBJ1-6
CASSQTINYGYTF,TGTGCCAGCAGCCAGACAATTAACTATGGCTACACCTTC,-,-,TRBV5-4,TRBJ1-2
CASSEGTAPRGYEQYF,TGTGCCAGCAGTGAAGGGACAGCCCCCCGAGGCTACGAGCAGTACTTC,-,-,TRBV2,TRBJ2-7
CASRREVGGYTF,TGTGCCAGCAGGCGAGAGGTAGGTGGCTACACCTTC,-,-,TRBV28,TRBJ1-2
CASSFTDRHDF,TGTGCCAGCAGTTTCACGGACAGACACGACTTC,-,-,TRBV6-1,TRBJ1-2
CASSQLDRVGTEAFF,TGTGCCAGCTCACAACTAGACAGGGTGGGTACTGAAGCTTTCTTT,TRBD1,-,TRBV18,TRBJ1-1
CASSQLAGSYNEQFF,TGTGCCAGCAGCCAACTAGCGGGCTCCTACAATGAGCAGTTCTTC,TRBD2,-,TRBV2,TRBJ2-1
CSAVGGETQYF,TGCAGTGCCGTCGGGGGAGAGACCCAGTACTTC,-,few,TRBV20-1,TRBJ2-5
CASSGRQGQAYNEQFF,TGTGCCAGCAGCGGCAGACAGGGACAGGCTTACAATGAGCAGTTCTTC,TRBD1,-,TRBV5-4,TRBJ2-1
CASSLRGRDTEAFF,TGTGCCAGCAGCTTAAGGGGGCGGGACACTGAAGCTTTCTTT,TRBD1,few,TRBV7-2,TRBJ1-1
CASGLVTVGNQPQHF,TGTGCTAGTGGTTTGGTAACGGTGGGGAATCAGCCCCAGCATTTT,-,few,TRBV12-5,TRBJ1-5
CASSLRGWNTEAFF,TGTGCCAGCAGCTTAAGGGGTTGGAACACTGAAGCTTTCTTT,-,-,TRBV11-2,TRBJ1-1
CASSQFGTGRETQYF,TGCGCCAGCAGCCAGTTCGGGACGGGGAGAGAGACCCAGTACTTC,-,-,TRBV4-1,TRBJ2-5
CASSHPQASYGYTF,TGCGCCAGCAGCCACCCACAGGCATCCTATGGCTACACCTTC,-,-,TRBV4-1,TRBJ1-2
CASSRSYNEQFF,TGTGCCAGCAGCCGAAGTTACAATGAGCAGTTCTTC,-,once,TRBV7-2,TRBJ2-1
CASSQEEGNEQYF,TGCGCCAGCAGCCAAGAGGAGGGGAACGAGCAGTACTTC,-,-,TRBV4-3,TRBJ2-7
CASSLKGRDRAITGELFF,TGTGCCAGCAGCTTAAAGGGCCGGGACAGGGCTATCACCGGGGAGCTGTTTTTT,TRBD1,few,TRBV7-7,TRBJ2-2
CASRDRYSNQPQHF,TGTGCCAGCAGAGACAGATATAGCAATCAGCCCCAGCATTTT,-,-,TRBV2,TRBJ1-5
CASSLSYGRTGREQYF,TGTGCCAGCAGTTTATCATACGGACGGACCGGGCGCGAGCAGTACTTC,-,once,TRBV27,TRBJ2-7
CASSLSTGELFF,TGTGCCAGCAGTTTGTCGACCGGGGAGCTGTTTTTT,-,-,TRBV28,TRBJ2-2
CASSWGGAGNTGELFF,TGCGCCAGCAGCTGGGGAGGGGCGGGAAACACCGGGGAGCTGTTTTTT,TRBD2,-,TRBV5-1,TRBJ2-2